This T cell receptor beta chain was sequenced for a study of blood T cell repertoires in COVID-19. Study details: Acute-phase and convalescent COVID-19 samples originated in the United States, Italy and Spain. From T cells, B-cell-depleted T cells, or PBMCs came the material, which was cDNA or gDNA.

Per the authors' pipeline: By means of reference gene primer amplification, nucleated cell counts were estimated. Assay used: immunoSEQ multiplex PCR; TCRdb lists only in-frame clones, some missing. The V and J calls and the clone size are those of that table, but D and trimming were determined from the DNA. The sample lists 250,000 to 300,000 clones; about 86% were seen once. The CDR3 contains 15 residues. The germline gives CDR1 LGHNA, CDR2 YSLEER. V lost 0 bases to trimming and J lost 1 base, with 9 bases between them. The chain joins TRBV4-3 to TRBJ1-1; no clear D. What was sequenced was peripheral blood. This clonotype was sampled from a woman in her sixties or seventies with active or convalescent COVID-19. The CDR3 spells CASSQELSTNTEAFF. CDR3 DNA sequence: TGCGCCAGCAGCCAAGAACTGTCCACGAACACTGAAGCTTTCTTT.